This T cell receptor beta chain was identified during a study of CD8 T cells in ankylosing spondylitis. This clonotype was counted ten times or more. Looked up from germline, CDR1 is SGDLS and CDR2 is YYNGEE. This CDR3 has 14 amino acids. Between the trimmed V and J ends, which lost 2 bases and 5 bases, there was a span of 11 bases. MiXCR, run by TCRdb on the 5' RACE reads, gives a single entry per CDR3 protein. The sample comprises about 39,000 distinct CDR3 sequences, 3.5% to 4% of which are singletons, and around 3.6% rests with the top ten. This rearrangement joins TRBV9 to TRBJ2-1, with D perhaps TRBD1 or TRBD2 (5 bases each). Sequenced material: blood, either unsorted or a sorted T cell fraction (not recorded which). The receptor's source is a female donor with ankylosing spondylitis or in good health (not recorded which). The CDR3 DNA reads TGTGCCAGCAGCGTTGTGGGGACCAACAATGAGCAGTTCTTC. Translating gives CASSVVGTNNEQFF.